The entry below describes one T cell receptor beta chain. CDR3 size: 13 residues. V shed 5 bases and J shed 7 bases, with 9 bases lying between them. Germline V lookup: CDR1 LGHDT, CDR2 YNNKEL (reference sequence). These data are taken from a study of blood T cell repertoires in COVID-19. Turning to the study itself: COVID-19 samples, acute and convalescent, were from the United States, Italy and Spain.

Only in-frame clones appear in the TCRdb table, and some are missing; sequencing was by immunoSEQ multiplex PCR. This sample carries approximately 210,000 clones, approximately 80% of them seen once, and the ten largest clones take around 4.7%. The chain carries TRBV3-1 (or the pseudogene TRBV3-2) and TRBJ1-6, with D hard to call. Sequencing used PBMCs or T cells enriched from blood (not recorded which). This receptor was identified in a man aged 30 to 39 with acute COVID-19. CDR3 in amino acids: CASSGLNNSPLHF. The DNA for the CDR3 is TGTGCCAGCAGCGGGCTCAACAATTCACCCCTCCACTTT.